This TCR beta chain was identified in a study of T cells in Graves' hyperthyroidism and ophthalmopathy. Regarding the study as a whole: Ophthalmopathy was model-predicted a median about 6.7 months pre-onset.

There were TCR beta CDR3 regions amplified from RNA transcripts. Researchers ran a first-round RT-PCR on the TCR CDR3 using the HTBI primer set. TCRdb re-called the multiplex PCR reads through MiXCR, storing one row per CDR3 protein. The repertoire has fewer than 250,000 distinct CDR3 sequences, approximately 17% of them found once; the top ten carry roughly 50%. Unmatched junction bases numbered 0, after V lost 6 bases and J lost 4 bases. The germline CDR1 and CDR2 sequences are MDHEN and SYDVKM. The CDR3 runs to 13 residues. This clonotype occurred many times. Its antigen is currently unknown. The rearrangement uses TRBV28 and TRBJ1-4, with TRBD1 matching 9 bases. The sequenced material came from blood. The clonotype comes from a man aged 45-65 years with Graves' hyperthyroidism. CDR3 sequence (DNA): TGTGCCAGCAGGGGACAGGGTAATGAAAAACTGTTTTTT. It codes for CASRGQGNEKLFF.